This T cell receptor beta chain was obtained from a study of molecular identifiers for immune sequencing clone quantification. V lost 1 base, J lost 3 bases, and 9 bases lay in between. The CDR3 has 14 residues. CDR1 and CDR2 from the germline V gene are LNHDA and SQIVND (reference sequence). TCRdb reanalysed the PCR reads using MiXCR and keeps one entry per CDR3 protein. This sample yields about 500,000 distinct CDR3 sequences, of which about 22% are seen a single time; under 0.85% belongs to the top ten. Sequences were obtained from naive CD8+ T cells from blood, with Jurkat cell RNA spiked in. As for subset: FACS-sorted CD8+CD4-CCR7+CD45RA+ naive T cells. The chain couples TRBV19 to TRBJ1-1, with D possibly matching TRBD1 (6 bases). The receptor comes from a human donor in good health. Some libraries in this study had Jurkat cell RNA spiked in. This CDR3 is CASSIGRGYTEAFF. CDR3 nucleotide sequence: TGTGCCAGTAGTATAGGCAGGGGCTACACTGAAGCTTTCTTT.